Each of the 26 T cell receptor beta chains below was sequenced from the same sample in a study of PD-1 blockade in mismatch repair-deficient tumors. Only in-frame clones appear in the TCRdb table, and some are missing; sequencing was by immunoSEQ multiplex PCR. The data contain about 79,000 clones, approximately 81% of them singletons. The sample consisted of peripheral blood, taken 44 weeks after starting pembrolizumab. Every receptor here comes from an adult with mismatch repair-deficient cancer.

This rearrangement joins TRBV5-6 to TRBJ2-1, with unresolved D. V was cut by 0 bases and J by 0 bases, with 13 bases left in between. Germline CDR1 SGHDT, CDR2 YYEEEE. The length of the CDR3 is 17 residues. The CDR3 is CASSLGLGIGSYNEQFF. The CDR3 nucleotides are TGTGCCAGCAGCTTGGGCTTGGGAATTGGCTCCTACAATGAGCAGTTCTTC.

The V and J genes are TRBV7-2 and TRBJ2-5; a weak D match, TRBD2 (5 bases). Trimming removed 3 bases at V and 5 bases at J, with 10 bases between. This CDR3 spans 13 amino acids. The germline V gene has CDR1 SGHTA and CDR2 FQGNSA. CDR3 in amino acids: CASSFPGGETQYF. CDR3 DNA: TGTGCCAGCAGCTTTCCCGGCGGGGAGACCCAGTACTTC.

This chain connects TRBV7-6 to TRBJ2-7, with TRBD1 identical over 8 bases. This CDR3 contains 15 residues. Looked up from germline, CDR1 is SGHVS and CDR2 is FNYEAQ. V lost 1 base to trimming and J lost 2 bases; unmatched junction nucleotides: 4. CDR3 bases: TGTGCCAGCAGCTTAGGGACAGGGTCAGCCTACGAGCAGTACTTC. It yields the protein CASSLGTGSAYEQYF.

Only one count was recorded for this clone. This sample includes further DNA sequences coding for the same CDR3. V usage is TRBV20-1 and J usage is TRBJ2-5, with unresolved D. This CDR3 spans 11 amino acids. The V end lost 6 bases, the J end lost 0 bases, and 5 bases lay between the germline ends. The V gene's germline CDR1 is DFQATT and CDR2 SNEGSKA (reference sequence). The CDR3 nucleotides read TGCAGTGCCCGGGACCAAGAGACCCAGTACTTC. Translation: CSARDQETQYF.

The chain combines TRBV11-3 with TRBJ2-1, with 11 bases matching TRBD2. CDR1 is SGHNT and CDR2 is YENEEA in the germline V gene. With 6 bases clipped from V and 4 bases from J, the junction kept 5 bases outside the gene matches. The CDR3 extends over 15 amino acids. The CDR3 sequence is CASSSTSGRYNEQFF. CDR3 coding DNA: TGTGCCAGCAGTTCCACTAGCGGGAGATACAATGAGCAGTTCTTC.

A note on this clone: Mismatch with germline at one junction end may stem from a read error. The rearrangement links TRBV7-2 to TRBJ2-2; 14 bases match TRBD2. The CDR3 runs 17 residues. Per germline, CDR1 SGHTA and CDR2 FQGNSA. CDR3 region: CASSLGTSGSATGELFF. The CDR3 DNA follows: TGTGCTAGCAGCTTAGGGACTAGCGGGAGCGCCACCGGGGAGCTGTTTTTT.

The count of this clone is one. The chain joins TRBV5-4 to TRBJ2-3; no clear D gene. This CDR3 comprises 16 residues. The germline V and J ends were trimmed by 3 bases and 0 bases, with 14 bases remaining between them. Germline V gene data show CDR1 as SGHNT and CDR2 as YYREEE (reference sequence). This CDR3 is CASSSPDAGSTDTQYF. CDR3 DNA: TGTGCCAGCAGCTCCCCGGATGCCGGTAGCACAGATACGCAGTATTTT.

This chain uses TRBV5-8 with TRBJ1-1; D gene uncertain. The CDR3 is made up of 15 amino acids. Trimming cost V 0 bases and J 7 bases, with 16 bases left between them. Looked up from germline, CDR1 is SGHTS and CDR2 is YDEGEE. In DNA form, the CDR3 reads TGTGCCAGCAGCTTGGATTTGGCGGGTCTGGTTGAAGCTTTCTTT. It is translated as CASSLDLAGLVEAFF.

The J gene is TRBJ2-1, the V gene TRBV2; D is unresolved. Germline values: CDR1 SNHLY, CDR2 FYNNEI. The length of the CDR3 is 13 residues. Trimming removed 7 bases from V and 12 bases from J, with 19 bases in between. The CDR3 reads CASTQPEDHRQFF. The CDR3 nucleotides read TGTGCCAGCACCCAGCCGGAAGATCATCGGCAGTTCTTC.

The J gene is TRBJ2-5, the V gene TRBV30, with 7 bases matching TRBD2. CDR1 GTSNPN and CDR2 SVGIG come from the germline V gene (reference sequence). With 2 bases clipped from V and 1 base from J, the junction kept 4 bases outside the gene matches. This CDR3 comprises 14 residues. This CDR3 reads CAWSSGGAQETQYF. The CDR3 DNA reads TGTGCCTGGAGTTCGGGAGGCGCCCAAGAGACCCAGTACTTC.

The rearrangement links TRBV30 to TRBJ1-2; D may be TRBD1 (6 bases). Germline V gene lookup returns CDR1 GTSNPN and CDR2 SVGIG (reference sequence). V lost 4 bases and J 10 bases, leaving 16 bases between the germline ends. The CDR3 consists of 12 residues. In nucleotides, the CDR3 is TGTGCCTGGATATCAGGGGCAACGGACTACACCTTC. Translation: CAWISGATDYTF.

This sequence joins TRBV5-5 and TRBJ2-5; TRBD2 aligns across 10 bases. Germline V lookup: CDR1 SGHKS, CDR2 YYEKEE (reference sequence). The CDR3 totals 16 residues. V gave up 2 bases and J gave up 5 bases; unmatched junction bases: 9. Here the CDR3 DNA reads TGTGCCAGCAGCTTAGGCCTAGCGGGAGTCGGGGAGACCCAGTACTTC. It translates to CASSLGLAGVGETQYF.

J is TRBJ2-5 and V is TRBV10-3; D not certain. V lost 1 base and J lost 2, with 5 bases in between. This CDR3 region has 13 residues. The germline V gene encodes CDR1 ENHRY and CDR2 SYGVKD. The CDR3 is CAISEWSQETQYF. The DNA for the CDR3 is TGTGCCATCAGTGAGTGGTCACAAGAGACCCAGTACTTC.

This chain uses TRBV5-1 with TRBJ1-3, with 7 bases lining up with TRBD1. This CDR3 comprises 15 residues. Germline CDR1 reads SGHRS; CDR2 reads YFSETQ. The V and J ends lost 0 bases and 3 bases, in that order; junction bases with no gene match: 3. CDR3 coding DNA: TGCGCCAGCAGCTTGGAAGGGGGCGATGGAAACACCATATATTTT. This gives the protein CASSLEGGDGNTIYF.

The rearrangement links TRBV19 to TRBJ2-7; 7 bases are shared with TRBD1. This CDR3 has 15 residues. Germline loops: CDR1 LNHDA, CDR2 SQIVND (reference sequence). J was trimmed by 2 bases and V by 4 bases; bases with no gene match: 8. In DNA, the CDR3 is TGTGCCAGTAGTAGAACAGGGGCGACCCCCTACGAGCAGTACTTC. Protein product: CASSRTGATPYEQYF.

The chain is built from TRBV30 and TRBJ2-1, with D unresolved. V lost 0 bases, J lost 0 bases, and 9 bases lay in between. Germline V gives CDR1 GTSNPN, CDR2 SVGIG (reference sequence). The CDR3 loop spans 15 amino acids. CDR3 DNA sequence: TGTGCCTGGAGTGTACGGCGTAGCTCCTACAATGAGCAGTTCTTC. It encodes CAWSVRRSSYNEQFF.

The genes are TRBV4-1 and TRBJ1-2; TRBD1 agrees at 8 bases. CDR1 and CDR2 from the germline V gene are MGHRA and YSYEKL. V was clipped by 1 base and J by 7 bases; unmatched bases: 8. This CDR3 has 15 amino acids. The CDR3, as DNA: TGCGCCAGCAGCCAAGCGATGACAGGGGACCGTGGCTACACCTTC. The encoded protein is CASSQAMTGDRGYTF.

The CDR3 sequence: CAWSVLDLEQFF. CDR3 sequence (DNA): TGTGCCTGGAGTGTTTTAGACTTAGAGCAGTTCTTC. The rearrangement uses TRBV30 and TRBJ2-1; D uncertain. The CDR3 consists of 12 residues. Trimming took off 0 bases at V and 10 bases at J, with 10 bases between the two ends. CDR1 is GTSNPN, CDR2 SVGIG, per germline (reference sequence).

The chain recombines TRBV7-3 with TRBJ2-1; perhaps TRBD2 as D (5 bases). V lost 5 bases and J 9 bases, leaving 14 bases between the germline ends. This CDR3 region has 13 residues. Germline V lookup: CDR1 SGHTA, CDR2 FQGTGA. The CDR3 nucleotides are TGTGCCAGCAGCCCCCTTTCGGGAACTGAGCAGTTCTTC. Protein: CASSPLSGTEQFF.

This clone was detected a few times. The V call is TRBV7-9, the J call TRBJ1-2, with TRBD1 matching over 8 bases. The CDR3 is 16 residues long. Germline lookup yields CDR1 SEHNR and CDR2 FQNEAQ (reference sequence). Germline trimming cut 1 base from V and 7 bases from J; bases unmatched to any gene: 11. CDR3 in amino acids: CASSLGNPAGGVGYTF. The CDR3 nucleotides are TGTGCCAGCAGCTTAGGGAACCCGGCAGGGGGCGTTGGCTACACCTTC.

This chain connects TRBV19 to TRBJ2-1; D is unclear. Trimming took 3 bases from V and 6 from J, leaving 6 bases between them. The germline gives CDR1 LNHDA, CDR2 SQIVND (reference sequence). The CDR3 is 12 residues long. The CDR3 loop is CASSMWGNEQFF. Written as DNA, the CDR3 is TGTGCCAGTAGTATGTGGGGCAATGAGCAGTTCTTC.

The CDR3: CASSGPKGNEQFF. CDR3 nucleotides: TGTGCCAGCAGTGGACCCAAGGGTAATGAGCAGTTCTTC. V gene TRBV25-1 combines with J gene TRBJ2-1; D uncertain. V lost 4 bases and J lost 7, with 11 bases in between. The CDR3 runs 13 residues. Germline-derived CDR1 and CDR2 are MGHDK and SYGVNS.

The genes are TRBV6-5 and TRBJ1-4; a possible D gene is TRBD1 (6 bases). The CDR3 sequence is 14 residues long. The germline V and J ends were trimmed by 6 bases and 7 bases, with 15 bases remaining between them. CDR1 and CDR2 from the germline V gene are MNHEY and SVGAGI. This CDR3 is CASSPTGSSEKLFF. The CDR3 coding sequence is TGTGCCAGCAGCCCCACAGGGTCAAGTGAAAAACTGTTTTTT.

This rearrangement joins TRBV11-3 to TRBJ2-7; 7 nucleotides match TRBD1. The length of the CDR3 is 16 residues. V was pared by 5 bases and J by 9 bases, with 19 bases of the junction left unmatched. Germline CDR1 SGHNT, CDR2 YENEEA. In DNA form, the CDR3 reads TGTGCCAGCAGCCTATCTCCAGGACAGGTTTCTGCGCGGCAGTACTTC. Protein sequence: CASSLSPGQVSARQYF.

The genes are TRBV7-8 and TRBJ2-5, with TRBD1 identical over 7 bases. The CDR3 is made up of 16 amino acids. Looked up from germline, CDR1 is SGHVS and CDR2 is FQNEAQ. V gave up 5 bases and J gave up 2 bases; unmatched junction bases: 11. As DNA, the CDR3 is TGTGCCAGCAGCGCAGGGGCCCGACAGGGACAAGAGACCCAGTACTTC. The encoded protein is CASSAGARQGQETQYF.

This clone was counted once. Additional DNA sequences in this sample encode the identical CDR3. V gene TRBV30 combines with J gene TRBJ1-1; D is possibly TRBD1 (6 bases). Germline-derived CDR1 and CDR2 are GTSNPN and SVGIG (reference sequence). Between the trimmed V and J ends, which lost 2 bases and 10 bases, there was a span of 14 bases. The CDR3 covers 12 residues. Here the CDR3 reads CAWSPTGPGAFF. As DNA, the CDR3 is TGTGCCTGGAGTCCGACAGGACCTGGAGCTTTCTTT. Full variable domain (remainder filled in from reference TRBV30 and TRBJ1-1): SQTIHQWPATLVQPVGSPLSLECTVEGTSNPNLYWYRQAAGRGLQLLFYSVGIGQISSEVPQNLSASRPQDRQFILSSKKLLLSDSGFYLCAWSPTGPGAFFGQGTRLTVV.